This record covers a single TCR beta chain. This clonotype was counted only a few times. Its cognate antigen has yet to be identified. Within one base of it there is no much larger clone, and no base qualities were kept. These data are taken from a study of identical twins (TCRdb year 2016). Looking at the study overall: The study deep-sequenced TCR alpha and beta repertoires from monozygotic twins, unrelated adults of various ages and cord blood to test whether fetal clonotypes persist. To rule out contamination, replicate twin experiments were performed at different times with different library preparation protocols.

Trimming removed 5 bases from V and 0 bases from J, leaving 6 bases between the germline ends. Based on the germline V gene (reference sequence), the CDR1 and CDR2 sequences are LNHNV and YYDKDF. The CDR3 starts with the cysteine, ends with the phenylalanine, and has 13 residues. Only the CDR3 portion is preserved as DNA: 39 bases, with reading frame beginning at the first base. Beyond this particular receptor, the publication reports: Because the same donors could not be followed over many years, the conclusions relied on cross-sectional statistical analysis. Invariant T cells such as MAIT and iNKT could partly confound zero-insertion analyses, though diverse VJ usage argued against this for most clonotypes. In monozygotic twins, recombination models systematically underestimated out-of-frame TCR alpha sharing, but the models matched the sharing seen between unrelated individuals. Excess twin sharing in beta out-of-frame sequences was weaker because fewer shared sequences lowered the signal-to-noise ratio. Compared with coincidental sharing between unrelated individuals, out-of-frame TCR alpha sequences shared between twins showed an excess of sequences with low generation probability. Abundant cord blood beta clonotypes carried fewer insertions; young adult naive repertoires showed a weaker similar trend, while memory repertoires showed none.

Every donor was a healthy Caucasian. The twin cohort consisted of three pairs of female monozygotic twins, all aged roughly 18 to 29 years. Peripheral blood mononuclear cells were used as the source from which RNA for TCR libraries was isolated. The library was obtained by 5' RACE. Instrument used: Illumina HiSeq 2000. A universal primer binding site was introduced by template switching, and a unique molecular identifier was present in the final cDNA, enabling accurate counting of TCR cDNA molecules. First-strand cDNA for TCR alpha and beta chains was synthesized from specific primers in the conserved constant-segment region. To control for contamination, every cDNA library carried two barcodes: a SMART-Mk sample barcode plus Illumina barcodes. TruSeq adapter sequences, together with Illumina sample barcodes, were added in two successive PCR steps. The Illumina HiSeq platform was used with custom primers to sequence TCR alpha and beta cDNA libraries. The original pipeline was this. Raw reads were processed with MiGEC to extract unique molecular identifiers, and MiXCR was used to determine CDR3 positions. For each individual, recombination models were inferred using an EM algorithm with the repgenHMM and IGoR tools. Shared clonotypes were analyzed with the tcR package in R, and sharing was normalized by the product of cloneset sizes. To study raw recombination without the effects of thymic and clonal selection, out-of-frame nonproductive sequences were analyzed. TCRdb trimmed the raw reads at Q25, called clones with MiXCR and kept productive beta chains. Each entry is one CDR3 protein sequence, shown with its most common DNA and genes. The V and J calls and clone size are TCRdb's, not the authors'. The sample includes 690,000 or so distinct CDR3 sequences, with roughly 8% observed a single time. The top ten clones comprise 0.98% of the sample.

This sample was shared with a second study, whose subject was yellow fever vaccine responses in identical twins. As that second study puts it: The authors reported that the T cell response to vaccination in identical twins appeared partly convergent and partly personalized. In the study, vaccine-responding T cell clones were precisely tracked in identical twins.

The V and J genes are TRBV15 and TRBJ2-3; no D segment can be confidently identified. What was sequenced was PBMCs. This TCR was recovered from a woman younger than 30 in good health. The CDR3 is CATSSSSTDTQYF. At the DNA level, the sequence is TGTGCCACCAGCTCGTCTAGCACAGATACGCAGTATTTT.